This T cell receptor (beta chain) was found in a study of Ad26.COV2.S vaccination and SARS-CoV-2 variants. Overall study results and limits: Recipients of either vaccine or placebo displayed similar breadth of non-spike TCRs.

The length of the CDR3 is 14 residues. Germline V lookup: CDR1 MNHNS, CDR2 SASEGT. After removal of 3 bases from V and 7 bases from J, the junction contained 7 bases not matched to a gene. This sample's treatment: some 20 received Ad26.COV2.S at low or high dose, single or two shots; 5 received placebo; per-sample allocation not given. Specimen acquisition occurred on day 63 following the initial vaccine or placebo injection. In Boston, an adult donor aged 18-55 years took part. Note on this clone: Its antigen is unknown.

Assay: immunoSEQ multiplex PCR; the TCRdb copy retains only in-frame clones and omits some. The data show about 350,000 clones, about 89% seen once. Sequenced here: peripheral blood, sampled in a trial of Ad26.COV2.S vaccine versus placebo. The chain joins TRBV6-1 to TRBJ1-1; 8 bases fit TRBD1. This receptor was identified in a person aged 18-60 years who received the Ad26.COV2.S COVID-19 vaccine or a placebo. The CDR3 nucleotides are TGTGCCAGCAGTGATTTTCAGGGGGCAAGTGAAGCTTTCTTT. It encodes CASSDFQGASEAFF.